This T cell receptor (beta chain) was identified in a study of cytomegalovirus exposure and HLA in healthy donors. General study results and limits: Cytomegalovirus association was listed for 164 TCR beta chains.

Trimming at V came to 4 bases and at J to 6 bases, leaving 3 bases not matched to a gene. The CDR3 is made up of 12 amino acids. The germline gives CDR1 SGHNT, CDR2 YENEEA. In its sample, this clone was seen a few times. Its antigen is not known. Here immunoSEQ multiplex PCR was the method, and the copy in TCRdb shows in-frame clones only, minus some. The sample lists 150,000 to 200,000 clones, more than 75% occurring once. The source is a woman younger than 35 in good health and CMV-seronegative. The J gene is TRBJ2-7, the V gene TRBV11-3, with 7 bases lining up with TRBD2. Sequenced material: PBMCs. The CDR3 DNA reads TGTGCCAGCAGCTCGGGGGGTGGCGAGCAGTACTTC. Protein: CASSSGGGEQYF.